These 3 T cell receptor beta chains were all obtained from the same sample, sequenced in a study of beta chain features in type 1 diabetes (dated by TCRdb to 2017 to 2018). Library preparation employed the immunoSEQ multiplex PCR assay. The High Capacity cDNA Reverse Transcription Kit was used to reverse transcribe all of the isolated RNA, meaning that expressed TCRB transcripts were what got sequenced. TCRdb mirrors the immuneACCESS table, restricted to in-frame sequences. Some clones are absent from its copies; in checked studies, under half trace to an unresolved V gene, and the reason for the others is unknown. Here the sample has 310,000 or so clones; 8% occur a single time. The ten largest make up around 0.45% of the sample. Specimen: central memory CD4+ T cells from blood. Receptors originate from a woman between 18 and 29 years old in good health.

The rearrangement uses TRBV4-2 and TRBJ2-6; D gene unclear. V was clipped by 5 bases and J by 0 bases, with 8 bases between them. The CDR3 consists of 15 residues. Germline CDR1 reads LGHNA; CDR2 reads YNFKEQ. The CDR3 DNA reads TGTGCCAGCAGCTTCTCCGGCTCTGGGGCCAACGTCCTGACTTTC. This codes for CASSFSGSGANVLTF.

This CDR3 is CASSLQMGGELTQYF. Written as DNA, the CDR3 is TGTGCCAGCAGTTTGCAAATGGGGGGAGAATTGACCCAGTACTTC. The chain carries TRBV27 and TRBJ2-5; D may be TRBD2 (6 bases). The CDR3 totals 15 residues. The ends were cut back, 3 bases at V and 7 bases at J, with 18 bases in the middle. The germline CDR1 and CDR2 sequences are MNHEY and SMNVEV (reference sequence).

This chain links TRBV6-9 with TRBJ2-3; 11 positions agree with TRBD2. Germline V gene data show CDR1 as MNHGY and CDR2 as SVAAGI. This CDR3 is built from 18 residues. V lost 2 bases, J lost 5 bases, and 12 bases stayed unmatched. In nucleotides, the CDR3 is TGTGCCAGCAGTTATATCAACCCACTAGCGGGAGTCGAAGATACGCAGTATTTT. Protein sequence: CASSYINPLAGVEDTQYF.